Listed below are T cell receptor beta chains from one sample, sequenced in a study of blood T cell repertoires in COVID-19. Profiled with immunoSEQ multiplex PCR; TCRdb holds only in-frame clones, not every one. The table lists 200,000 to 300,000 clones, 75% to 85% of them singletons. Sequencing was performed on peripheral blood. Receptors originate from a human donor in a cohort sampled during active COVID-19. Both conserved end residues are part of each CDR3. A D gene is named only where the DNA matches it firmly. Part of the rows lack a size; the others show once, few, many or a class for expanded clones.

>TRBV7-2|-|TRBJ2-7|TRBD1
CASSKGTGNEQYF
TGTGCCAGCAGCAAAGGGACAGGGAACGAGCAGTACTTC
>TRBV18|-|TRBJ2-3|-
CASSFQGKDTQYF
TGTGCCAGCTCATTTCAGGGGAAAGATACGCAGTATTTT
>TRBV5-1|once|TRBJ2-7|TRBD2
CASTSWSGSGAYEQYF
TGCGCCAGCACCAGTTGGTCGGGTAGCGGGGCCTACGAGCAGTACTTC
>TRBV4-2|-|TRBJ1-6|-
CASSQDLLRGGSPLHF
TGTGCCAGCAGCCAAGATCTTTTAAGGGGAGGATCACCCCTCCACTTT
>TRBV19|-|TRBJ2-3|-
CASSMGQKGDTQYF
TGTGCCAGTAGTATGGGGCAGAAAGGGGATACGCAGTATTTT
>TRBV10-1|once|TRBJ2-1|TRBD1
CASSDTGTGGNEQFF
TGCGCCAGCAGTGATACCGGGACAGGGGGGAATGAGCAGTTCTTC
>TRBV5-4|once|TRBJ2-7|-
CASSSTGAGALVEQYF
TGTGCCAGCAGCTCTACTGGGGCGGGGGCGTTGGTCGAGCAGTACTTC
>TRBV7-9|-|TRBJ1-2|-
CASRPPGSNYGYTF
TGTGCCAGCAGACCTCCAGGGTCTAACTATGGCTACACCTTC
>TRBV9|-|TRBJ1-3|-
CASSGQGRDTGNTIYF
TGTGCCAGCAGCGGCCAAGGCAGGGATACTGGAAACACCATATATTTT
>TRBV18|-|TRBJ2-1|-
CASSPLPGRALSDEQFF
TGTGCCAGCTCACCCCTCCCGGGCAGGGCCCTATCAGATGAGCAGTTCTTC
>TRBV19|-|TRBJ1-4|TRBD1
CASRDRVVEKLFF
TGTGCCAGTAGGGACAGGGTGGTAGAAAAACTGTTTTTT
>TRBV28|-|TRBJ2-1|TRBD1
CAIAGTGGAGEQFF
TGTGCCATTGCCGGGACAGGGGGCGCGGGGGAGCAGTTCTTC
>TRBV10-1|once|TRBJ1-1|-
CASSESGGNTEAFF
TGCGCCAGCAGTGAGTCCGGTGGGAACACTGAAGCTTTCTTT
>TRBV14|-|TRBJ1-1|-
CASSQDFGETEAFF
TGTGCCAGCAGCCAAGATTTCGGGGAAACTGAAGCTTTCTTT
>TRBV19|-|TRBJ2-5|TRBD1
CASSVDTGTGLETQYF
TGTGCCAGTAGTGTCGACACCGGGACAGGGTTAGAGACCCAGTACTTC
>TRBV28|-|TRBJ2-5|TRBD2
CASSGGGLSQETQYF
TGTGCCAGCAGTGGGGGGGGACTGAGCCAAGAGACCCAGTACTTC
>TRBV4-2|-|TRBJ2-3|-
CASSQGGYSTDTQYF
TGTGCCAGCAGCCAAGGAGGGTACAGCACAGATACGCAGTATTTT
>TRBV12-5|-|TRBJ2-1|TRBD2
CASGPSGNYNEQFF
TGTGCTAGTGGCCCAAGCGGGAACTACAATGAGCAGTTCTTC
>TRBV7-8|-|TRBJ2-5|-
CASSPDIVQETQYF
TGTGCCAGCAGCCCCGACATAGTTCAAGAGACCCAGTACTTC
>TRBV6-6|-|TRBJ2-7|TRBD1
CASSRDSQGIYEQYF
TGTGCCTCGTCAAGGGACAGTCAGGGGATCTACGAGCAGTACTTC
>TRBV7-9|-|TRBJ1-5|-
CASSYNNQPQHF
TGTGCCAGCAGCTATAACAATCAGCCCCAGCATTTT
>TRBV10-3|-|TRBJ1-1|-
CAISVSQRNTEAFF
TGTGCCATCAGTGTTTCACAGAGAAACACTGAAGCTTTCTTT
>TRBV5-5|-|TRBJ2-7|-
CASSLGPNSFYEQYF
TGTGCCAGCAGCTTGGGCCCGAACAGCTTCTACGAGCAGTACTTC
>TRBV27|-|TRBJ1-1|-
CASSLERHTEAFF
TGTGCCAGCAGTTTAGAGCGGCACACTGAAGCTTTCTTT
>TRBV18|few|TRBJ1-2|-
CASSPGADGYTF
TGTGCCAGCTCACCAGGGGCGGATGGCTACACCTTC
>TRBV9|-|TRBJ2-2|TRBD2
CASSVGLAGGPIGELFF
TGTGCCAGCAGCGTTGGACTAGCGGGGGGGCCAATCGGGGAGCTGTTTTTT
>TRBV5-4|once|TRBJ2-2|TRBD2
CASSKPTSGTLTGELFF
TGTGCCAGCAGCAAGCCGACTAGCGGGACCTTAACCGGGGAGCTGTTTTTT
>TRBV4-2|-|TRBJ2-4|-
CASSQVGVAKNIQYF
TGTGCCAGCAGCCAAGTAGGGGTAGCCAAAAACATTCAGTACTTC
>TRBV28|-|TRBJ1-5|-
CASIPGNNQPQHF
TGTGCCAGCATTCCAGGGAATAATCAGCCCCAGCATTTT
>TRBV28|once|TRBJ1-2|-
CASSPGYSPSGYTF
TGTGCCAGCAGTCCAGGGTACTCTCCGAGTGGCTACACCTTC
>TRBV6-5|-|TRBJ2-7|-
CASRMTGDSYEQYF
TGTGCCAGCAGGATGACGGGGGATTCTTACGAGCAGTACTTC
>TRBV18|-|TRBJ1-6|TRBD1
CASSSQKQGAQSPLHF
TGTGCCAGCTCATCTCAGAAACAGGGGGCGCAGTCACCCCTCCACTTT
>TRBV10-1|-|TRBJ2-3|TRBD2
CASSQGLAGITDTQYF
TGCGCCAGCAGCCAAGGACTAGCGGGGATCACAGATACGCAGTATTTT
>TRBV5-4|-|TRBJ1-2|-
CASSLNRDAYGYTF
TGTGCCAGCAGCTTGAACAGGGATGCCTATGGCTACACCTTC
>TRBV5-4|-|TRBJ1-1|TRBD1
CASSSGQRGSTEAFF
TGTGCCAGCAGCTCGGGACAGCGAGGGAGCACTGAAGCTTTCTTT
>TRBV18|-|TRBJ1-4|-
CASSPGAPTNEKLFF
TGTGCCAGCTCACCAGGGGCACCAACTAATGAAAAACTGTTTTTT
>TRBV6-5|-|TRBJ2-3|-
CASTRTGYGTDTQYF
TGTGCCAGCACCCGAACAGGGTATGGCACAGATACGCAGTATTTT
>TRBV10-3|many|TRBJ2-7|-
CAISGGQGAYEQYF
TGTGCCATCAGTGGAGGACAAGGGGCCTACGAGCAGTACTTC
>TRBV28|once|TRBJ1-2|TRBD1
CASSPQGVGVYGYTF
TGTGCCAGCAGCCCACAGGGGGTGGGGGTCTATGGCTACACCTTC
>TRBV5-1|-|TRBJ2-5|TRBD1
CASSRDRLQGETQYF
TGCGCCAGCAGCAGGGACAGGCTTCAGGGAGAGACCCAGTACTTC
>TRBV2|-|TRBJ2-4|-
CASSEAGLAKNIQYF
TGTGCCAGCAGTGAGGCGGGACTAGCCAAAAACATTCAGTACTTC
>TRBV5-1|-|TRBJ2-3|TRBD1
CASSLENRGRTDTQYF
TGCGCCAGCAGCTTGGAGAACAGGGGTCGCACAGATACGCAGTATTTT
>TRBV5-5|-|TRBJ1-5|-
CASSLGGGTAQHF
TGTGCCAGCAGCTTGGGAGGTGGTACGGCCCAGCATTTT
>TRBV4-2|-|TRBJ1-3|-
CASSQDLGVTAIYF
TGTGCCAGCAGCCAAGATCTCGGGGTTACCGCCATATATTTT
>TRBV15|-|TRBJ1-5|-
CATSRVEPGLHSNQPQHF
TGTGCCACCAGCAGAGTTGAACCGGGACTCCATAGCAATCAGCCCCAGCATTTT
>TRBV5-1|-|TRBJ2-2|-
CASSFGGRNTGELFF
TGCGCCAGCAGCTTTGGTGGCAGGAACACCGGGGAGCTGTTTTTT
>TRBV5-4|few|TRBJ2-1|-
CASSPGGPNYNEQFF
TGTGCCAGCAGCCCGGGGGGCCCGAACTACAATGAGCAGTTCTTC
>TRBV7-3|-|TRBJ2-3|-
CASSLNPGTSTDTQYF
TGTGCCAGCAGCTTAAATCCGGGAACTAGCACAGATACGCAGTATTTT
>TRBV5-6|-|TRBJ1-1|-
CASRAQGVTEAFF
TGTGCCAGCAGGGCGCAGGGTGTTACTGAAGCTTTCTTT
>TRBV10-1|once|TRBJ2-2|-
CASKSPNTGELFF
TGCGCCAGCAAGAGTCCGAACACCGGGGAGCTGTTTTTT
>TRBV29-1|-|TRBJ1-3|-
CSVVQGSSGNTIYF
TGCAGCGTTGTGCAGGGGAGCTCTGGAAACACCATATATTTT
>TRBV9|-|TRBJ1-6|-
CASSVPGNSPLHF
TGTGCCAGCAGCGTCCCAGGGAATTCACCCCTCCACTTT
>TRBV5-8|-|TRBJ1-4|-
CASSAGQPTNEKLFF
TGTGCCAGCAGCGCTGGACAGCCAACTAATGAAAAACTGTTTTTT
>TRBV2|few|TRBJ2-1|TRBD1
CASSARRDRELNEQFF
TGTGCCAGCTCAGCTCGGCGGGACAGGGAGTTAAATGAGCAGTTCTTC
>TRBV5-6|-|TRBJ2-1|TRBD1
CASSSQGAATYNEQFF
TGTGCCAGCAGCTCACAGGGGGCGGCCACCTACAATGAGCAGTTCTTC